This passage covers 29 T cell receptor beta chains from one sample sequenced in a study of blood T cell repertoires in COVID-19. Sequencing used immunoSEQ multiplex PCR; TCRdb keeps in-frame clones, though not all of them. The sample has 150,000 or so clones, roughly three quarters seen once. Specimen: PBMCs or T cells enriched from blood (not recorded which). These receptor sequences come from a woman between 50 and 59 years old who had recovered from COVID-19.

The chain carries TRBV30 and TRBJ1-2, with D possibly TRBD1 on 5 matching bases. The CDR3 contains 13 residues. From germline, CDR1 is GTSNPN and CDR2 SVGIG (reference sequence). Trimming cost V 0 bases and J 3 bases, with 8 bases left between them. CDR3 DNA: TGTGCCTGGAGTGTAGGAGGGGACTATGGCTACACCTTC. Its protein is CAWSVGGDYGYTF.

The chain links TRBV5-1 to TRBJ2-3; tentatively, D is TRBD1 (6 bases). The CDR3 is 19 residues long. Germline-derived CDR1 and CDR2 are SGHRS and YFSETQ. The V end was cut by 2 bases, the J end by 4 bases, with 26 bases between. In DNA form, the CDR3 reads TGCGCCAGCAGCTTTCCGCGAGCAAAATCTGGCAGGGGTGCAGATACGCAGTATTTT. As protein: CASSFPRAKSGRGADTQYF.

This clone has a single count. The chain uses TRBV7-6 and TRBJ2-7; 8 positions agree with TRBD1. The germline CDR1 and CDR2 sequences are SGHVS and FNYEAQ. The CDR3 consists of 15 residues. Losses at the gene ends were 5 bases for V and 4 bases for J; bases not matched to a gene: 10. For the CDR3, the DNA is TGTGCCAGCAGCCAGCTAGGACAGGGAATTTACGAGCAGTACTTC. Encoded protein: CASSQLGQGIYEQYF.

The chain uses TRBV5-6 and TRBJ1-2; D remains ambiguous. Germline V CDR1 and CDR2: SGHDT, YYEEEE. V was clipped by 0 bases and J by 6 bases, with 12 bases between them. The CDR3 runs 14 residues. The CDR3 loop is CASSLVQLSDGYTF. The CDR3 bases are TGTGCCAGCAGCTTGGTACAGCTATCCGATGGCTACACCTTC.

This chain connects TRBV7-2 to TRBJ1-2; 7 nucleotides line up with TRBD1. The junction had 3 bases not matched to a gene; V was cut back by 6 bases and J by 5 bases. This CDR3 comprises 12 residues. Germline V gene sequence: CDR1 SGHTA, CDR2 FQGNSA. The CDR3 sequence is CASSEQGYGYTF. The CDR3 nucleotides read TGTGCCAGCAGTGAACAGGGGTATGGCTACACCTTC.

The V and J genes are TRBV28 and TRBJ1-2; no definite D call. CDR3 size: 13 residues. The V and J ends lost 3 bases and 2 bases respectively, with 7 bases between them. Germline CDR1 reads MDHEN; CDR2 reads SYDVKM. The CDR3 DNA sequence: TGTGCCAGCAGTTTTGCACAGAACTATGGCTACACCTTC. It encodes CASSFAQNYGYTF.

A word on this clone: Additional DNA sequences in this sample encode the identical CDR3. CDR3 protein: CASSLQDYGYTF. Written as DNA, the CDR3 is TGTGCCAGCAGTTTACAGGATTATGGCTACACCTTC. The chain links TRBV12-3 or TRBV12-4 to TRBJ1-2; D remains ambiguous. The ends were cut back, 2 bases at V and 5 bases at J, with 6 bases in the middle. The CDR3 length is 12 residues.

The V gene is TRBV7-4, the J gene TRBJ2-7; possible D gene TRBD1, 7 bases. Trimming removed 5 bases at V and 3 bases at J, with 20 bases between. Germline V gene sequence: CDR1 SGHVT, CDR2 SQSDAQ. The CDR3 length is 16 residues. The DNA for the CDR3 is TGTGCCAGCAGCCCCTCGGGCGGGACAGCCATCTACGAGCAGTACTTC. Amino acid sequence: CASSPSGGTAIYEQYF.

This sequence joins TRBV28 and TRBJ1-4; D call uncertain. Germline V gives CDR1 MDHEN, CDR2 SYDVKM. The CDR3 totals 14 residues. The V end was cut by 6 bases, the J end by 7 bases, with 15 bases between. CDR3 sequence (DNA): TGTGCCAGCAGCCCGATCGGGCGGGCTGAAAAACTGTTTTTT. As protein: CASSPIGRAEKLFF.

This chain uses TRBV5-4 with TRBJ1-5; weak D call: TRBD1 (5 bases). This CDR3 has 15 residues. CDR1 is SGHNT, CDR2 YYREEE, per germline (reference sequence). V was cut by 0 bases and J by 5 bases, with 12 bases left in between. CDR3 coding DNA: TGTGCCAGCAGCTTGGGGGGCGGCCAATATCAGCCCCAGCATTTT. This gives the protein CASSLGGGQYQPQHF.

The count of this clone is one. V is TRBV28 and J is TRBJ1-1, with D possibly matching TRBD1 (5 bases). Trimming took 5 bases from V and 1 from J, leaving 14 bases between them. The CDR3 consists of 15 residues. The V gene's germline CDR1 is MDHEN and CDR2 SYDVKM. CDR3 nucleotides: TGTGCCAGCAGTAGGGGTTGGAGGGGGAACACTGAAGCTTTCTTT. Amino acid sequence: CASSRGWRGNTEAFF.

This sequence joins TRBV5-4 and TRBJ2-3, with a possible D match to TRBD1 (7 bases). Germline CDR1 and CDR2: SGHNT and YYREEE (reference sequence). CDR3 length: 14 amino acids. V was clipped by 4 bases and J by 5 bases, with 14 bases between them. The DNA of the CDR3 is TGTGCCAGCAGCCCCCGACAGGGAGGAGATACGCAGTATTTT. Translated, it gives CASSPRQGGDTQYF.

This CDR3 reads CASSWGGVGYEQYF. The CDR3 region has the DNA TGTGCCAGCAGCTGGGGGGGGGTAGGCTACGAGCAGTACTTC. The chain links TRBV5-4 to TRBJ2-7; 7 bases line up with TRBD2. The CDR3 is 14 amino acids. V dropped 3 bases and J dropped 3; count of bases not matched to a gene: 6. The germline gives CDR1 SGHNT, CDR2 YYREEE (reference sequence).

J is TRBJ1-6 and V is TRBV3-1 (or the pseudogene TRBV3-2); D is possibly TRBD1 (6 bases). Germline CDR1 LGHDT, CDR2 YNNKEL (reference sequence). The CDR3 covers 14 residues. V dropped 0 bases and J dropped 10 bases, with 10 bases sitting between them. The chain's CDR3 is CASSQDARGSPLHF. As DNA, the CDR3 is TGTGCCAGCAGCCAAGATGCCAGGGGCTCACCCCTCCACTTT.

V is TRBV2 and J is TRBJ1-2; possible D gene TRBD1, 5 bases. The V gene lost 11 bases and the J gene lost 7 bases, with 17 bases spanning the gap. This CDR3 contains 12 residues. Germline loops: CDR1 SNHLY, CDR2 FYNNEI. CDR3 nucleotide sequence: TGTGCCGGCTCCACAGGAATGAGTGGCTACACCTTC. Translation gives CAGSTGMSGYTF.

The genes are TRBV7-3 and TRBJ2-2; 10 bases align to TRBD2. Germline CDR1 reads SGHTA; CDR2 reads FQGTGA. The CDR3 spans 15 residues. With V trimmed by 3 bases and J by 4 bases, 2 bases remained unmatched. In nucleotides, the CDR3 is TGTGCCAGCAGCTTCAGCGGGGGGGCCACCGGGGAGCTGTTTTTT. It encodes CASSFSGGATGELFF.

The V call is TRBV28, the J call TRBJ2-7; D uncertain. Germline lookup yields CDR1 MDHEN and CDR2 SYDVKM. The V end was cut by 1 base, the J end by 6 bases, with 7 bases between. This CDR3 contains 12 residues. The CDR3 DNA follows: TGTGCCAGCAGTTTATTAGAGGCCGAGCAGTACTTC. Translating gives CASSLLEAEQYF.

The chain is built from TRBV5-5 and TRBJ1-2; D might be TRBD1 (6 bases). Trimming removed 4 bases at V and 6 bases at J, with 22 bases between. The CDR3 extends over 16 amino acids. Germline CDR1 is SGHKS and CDR2 is YYEKEE (reference sequence). The CDR3 here is CASSPRWGGRLDGYTF. The CDR3 DNA is TGTGCCAGCAGCCCCAGATGGGGGGGGCGCCTGGATGGCTACACCTTC.

The chain joins TRBV7-2 to TRBJ1-6; 8 bases are a match to TRBD1. The germline CDR1 and CDR2 sequences are SGHTA and FQGNSA. Germline trimming cut 1 base from V and 10 bases from J; bases unmatched to any gene: 12. The length of the CDR3 is 17 residues. CDR3 coding DNA: TGTGCCAGCAGCTTAGTATGGGGACAGGAATTAGAATCACCCCTCCACTTT. It is translated as CASSLVWGQELESPLHF. The variable domain in full, completed from reference TRBV7-2 and TRBJ1-6, reads GAGVSQSPSNKVTEKGKDVELRCDPISGHTALYWYRQSLGQGLEFLIYFQGNSAPDKSGLPSDRFSAERTGGSVSTLTIQRTQQEDSAVYLCASSLVWGQELESPLHFGNGTRLTVT.

CDR3 protein: CSVVPSGRYTTGELFF. CDR3 sequence (DNA): TGCAGCGTTGTACCTAGCGGGCGCTATACCACCGGGGAGCTGTTTTTT. The rearrangement uses TRBV29-1 and TRBJ2-2; 8 nucleotides agree with TRBD2. V was pared by 4 bases and J by 4 bases, with 11 bases of the junction left unmatched. The CDR3 sequence is 16 residues long. Germline V gives CDR1 SQVTM, CDR2 ANQGSEA.

V is TRBV7-9 and J is TRBJ1-3; D is possibly TRBD1 (5 bases). Germline V gives CDR1 SEHNR, CDR2 FQNEAQ (reference sequence). Between the trimmed V and J ends, which lost 1 base and 4 bases, there was a span of 8 bases. This CDR3 comprises 14 residues. DNA for the CDR3: TGTGCCAGCAGCTTAGATTGGACAGGAAACACCATATATTTT. Protein sequence: CASSLDWTGNTIYF.

In nucleotides, the CDR3 is TGTGCCAGCAGTTCACGGGGTAACAGGGGCCCGAATCAGCCCCAGCATTTT. Protein sequence: CASSSRGNRGPNQPQHF. The rearrangement uses TRBV28 and TRBJ1-5; 7 bases are shared with TRBD1. This CDR3 comprises 17 residues. The V and J ends lost 4 bases and 4 bases, in that order; junction bases with no gene match: 13. Germline-derived CDR1 and CDR2 are MDHEN and SYDVKM.

The V call is TRBV28, the J call TRBJ1-4; D unclear. Trimming took off 5 bases at V and 2 bases at J, with 15 bases between the two ends. Germline CDR1 is MDHEN and CDR2 is SYDVKM. The CDR3 is 16 amino acids. CDR3 in amino acids: CASSLTSTGTNEKLFF. DNA for the CDR3: TGTGCCAGCAGTCTAACGTCAACGGGTACTAATGAAAAACTGTTTTTT.

This clone was seen only a few times. The chain employs TRBV6-5 and TRBJ1-2; D ambiguous. In germline, CDR1 is MNHEY, CDR2 SVGAGI. The CDR3 is 15 residues long. Trimming left V 4 bases short and J 7 bases short, with 19 bases between. The CDR3 DNA reads as TGTGCCAGCAGTTTTCCCCCCGGTACGGCAGGTGGCTACACCTTC. Its translation: CASSFPPGTAGGYTF.

The gene calls are TRBV12-3 or TRBV12-4 and TRBJ2-7; possibly TRBD1 for D (6 bases). The V gene lost 3 bases and the J gene lost 2 bases, with 8 bases spanning the gap. CDR3 length: 13 amino acids. The CDR3 loop is CASSFGQTYEQYF. As DNA, the CDR3 is TGTGCCAGCAGTTTCGGACAGACCTACGAGCAGTACTTC.

J is TRBJ1-2 and V is TRBV18, with no clear D. Looked up from germline, CDR1 is KGHSH and CDR2 is LQKENI. V was pared by 3 bases and J by 4 bases, with 12 bases between. The CDR3 loop spans 14 amino acids. Here the CDR3 reads CASSPLTPGYGYTF. Written as DNA, the CDR3 is TGTGCCAGCTCACCCCTTACCCCGGGCTATGGCTACACCTTC.

The chain combines TRBV7-9 with TRBJ1-2; 8 bases match TRBD1. CDR1 is SEHNR and CDR2 is FQNEAQ in the germline V gene (reference sequence). The ends lost 2 bases at V and 8 bases at J; junction bases unmatched: 4. CDR3 length: 13 amino acids. The CDR3 bases are TGTGCCAGCAGCTTACAGGGGGCCTGGGGCTACACCTTC. Amino acid sequence: CASSLQGAWGYTF.

The V call is TRBV7-9, the J call TRBJ1-4; no firm D call. Trimming removed 2 bases at V and 5 bases at J, with 9 bases between. The germline V gene has CDR1 SEHNR and CDR2 FQNEAQ (reference sequence). The CDR3 contains 14 residues. The CDR3 nucleotides are TGTGCCAGCAGCTTAATGTCGGGAAATGAAAAACTGTTTTTT. Amino acids: CASSLMSGNEKLFF.

The chain joins TRBV30 to TRBJ1-4, with 7 bases matching TRBD1. Trimming cost V 7 bases and J 3 bases; bases outside gene matches: 5. The germline V gene has CDR1 GTSNPN and CDR2 SVGIG (reference sequence). The CDR3 totals 13 residues. The CDR3 reads CASAGTANEKLFF. CDR3 DNA sequence: TGTGCCTCCGCCGGGACAGCTAATGAAAAACTGTTTTTT.